These T cell receptor beta chains were read from a single sample in a study of breast tumors, draining lymph nodes, adjacent tissues. TCRdb recomputed calls from the multiplex PCR reads with MiXCR, one row per CDR3 protein. Seen here are about 14,000 distinct CDR3 sequences, around 52% observed once, and the top ten hold 30%. The sequencing input was tumor-adjacent breast tissue. The receptor source for this set is a female donor with breast cancer. Some clones in this sample may be carry-over from other donors' samples. Each CDR3 is given with its conserved first and last residue. The D gene is left open where the match is weak. The size field is filled for only some rows; it gives once, few, many or a size class.

>few|.|TRBV7-2|TRBJ1-2
TGCGCCGGCAGCCTGGACACTAACTATGGCTACACCTTC
CAGSLDTNYGYTF
>many|TRBD2|TRBV4-1|TRBJ2-1
TGCGCCAGCAGCCAAGCAGACTTTCTAGCGGGGGGCTACAATGAGCAGTTCTTC
CASSQADFLAGGYNEQFF
>.|TRBD1|TRBV7-9|TRBJ2-1
TGTGCCAGCAGCCTCAGGGACAGGGCCTACAACGAGCAGTTCTTC
CASSLRDRAYNEQFF
>medium-sized|TRBD1|TRBV10-3|TRBJ1-2
TGTGCCATGAGGGACAGCGAGAGCTATGGCTACACCTTC
CAMRDSESYGYTF
>few|TRBD1|TRBV29-1|TRBJ1-2
TGCAGCGTTTGGACAGGGAACGGTGGCTACACCTTC
CSVWTGNGGYTF
>.|.|TRBV10-2|TRBJ2-5
TGCGCCAGCAGTGGGGGAACTAGCAGGGAGACCCAGTACTTC
CASSGGTSRETQYF
>.|.|TRBV20-1|TRBJ2-3
TGCAGTGCTAGCGGGAGCAACACAGATACGCAGTATTTT
CSASGSNTDTQYF
>.|TRBD2|TRBV11-2|TRBJ2-5
TGTGCCAGCAGCGCCAGGACTAGCGGGGGCCCAGAGACCCAGTACTTC
CASSARTSGGPETQYF
>medium-sized|TRBD1|TRBV20-1|TRBJ1-2
TGCAGTGCTAGAACAGGGGCGGCCAACTATGGCTACACCTTC
CSARTGAANYGYTF
>.|.|TRBV7-9|TRBJ2-1
TGTGCCAGCAGCTATTCCCCAGGACTTTCCTACAATGAGCAGTTCTTC
CASSYSPGLSYNEQFF
>many|.|TRBV7-9|TRBJ1-4
TGTGCCAGCAGCCCCCCGGGAGCAACTAATGAAAAACTGTTTTTT
CASSPPGATNEKLFF
>.|TRBD2|TRBV27|TRBJ2-2
TGCGCCAGCAGTCGAAGGACTAGCGGTACGGCCCACACCGGGGACCTGTTTTTT
CASSRRTSGTAHTGDLFF
>.|.|TRBV2|TRBJ2-3
TGTGCCAGCAGTACACCTACGCAGTATTTT
CASSTPTQYF
>large|.|TRBV5-1|TRBJ2-7
TGCGCCAGCAGCCAGACAGGCCGATCCTACGAGCAGTACTTC
CASSQTGRSYEQYF